This T cell receptor (beta chain) was captured in a study of shared clonotypes between healthy human individuals. Method: immunoSEQ multiplex PCR; TCRdb's copy keeps in-frame clones and lacks some. The repertoire has fewer than 850,000 clones, about two thirds of them found once; the top ten carry 1.5% to 2%. This CDR3 is 16 amino acids long. The V gene's germline CDR1 is SGHRS and CDR2 YFSETQ. The germline V and J ends were trimmed by 0 bases and 2 bases, with 14 bases remaining between them. The TCR was taken from a woman in her thirties in good health. The sequenced sample consisted of memory CD4+ T cells sorted from blood. The subset: CD45RA-negative fraction. The genes are TRBV5-1 and TRBJ1-1; tentative D call: TRBD1 (5 bases). CDR3 loop: CASSLVSGRGNTEAFF. CDR3 coding DNA: TGCGCCAGCAGCTTGGTTAGTGGCCGGGGCAACACTGAAGCTTTCTTT.